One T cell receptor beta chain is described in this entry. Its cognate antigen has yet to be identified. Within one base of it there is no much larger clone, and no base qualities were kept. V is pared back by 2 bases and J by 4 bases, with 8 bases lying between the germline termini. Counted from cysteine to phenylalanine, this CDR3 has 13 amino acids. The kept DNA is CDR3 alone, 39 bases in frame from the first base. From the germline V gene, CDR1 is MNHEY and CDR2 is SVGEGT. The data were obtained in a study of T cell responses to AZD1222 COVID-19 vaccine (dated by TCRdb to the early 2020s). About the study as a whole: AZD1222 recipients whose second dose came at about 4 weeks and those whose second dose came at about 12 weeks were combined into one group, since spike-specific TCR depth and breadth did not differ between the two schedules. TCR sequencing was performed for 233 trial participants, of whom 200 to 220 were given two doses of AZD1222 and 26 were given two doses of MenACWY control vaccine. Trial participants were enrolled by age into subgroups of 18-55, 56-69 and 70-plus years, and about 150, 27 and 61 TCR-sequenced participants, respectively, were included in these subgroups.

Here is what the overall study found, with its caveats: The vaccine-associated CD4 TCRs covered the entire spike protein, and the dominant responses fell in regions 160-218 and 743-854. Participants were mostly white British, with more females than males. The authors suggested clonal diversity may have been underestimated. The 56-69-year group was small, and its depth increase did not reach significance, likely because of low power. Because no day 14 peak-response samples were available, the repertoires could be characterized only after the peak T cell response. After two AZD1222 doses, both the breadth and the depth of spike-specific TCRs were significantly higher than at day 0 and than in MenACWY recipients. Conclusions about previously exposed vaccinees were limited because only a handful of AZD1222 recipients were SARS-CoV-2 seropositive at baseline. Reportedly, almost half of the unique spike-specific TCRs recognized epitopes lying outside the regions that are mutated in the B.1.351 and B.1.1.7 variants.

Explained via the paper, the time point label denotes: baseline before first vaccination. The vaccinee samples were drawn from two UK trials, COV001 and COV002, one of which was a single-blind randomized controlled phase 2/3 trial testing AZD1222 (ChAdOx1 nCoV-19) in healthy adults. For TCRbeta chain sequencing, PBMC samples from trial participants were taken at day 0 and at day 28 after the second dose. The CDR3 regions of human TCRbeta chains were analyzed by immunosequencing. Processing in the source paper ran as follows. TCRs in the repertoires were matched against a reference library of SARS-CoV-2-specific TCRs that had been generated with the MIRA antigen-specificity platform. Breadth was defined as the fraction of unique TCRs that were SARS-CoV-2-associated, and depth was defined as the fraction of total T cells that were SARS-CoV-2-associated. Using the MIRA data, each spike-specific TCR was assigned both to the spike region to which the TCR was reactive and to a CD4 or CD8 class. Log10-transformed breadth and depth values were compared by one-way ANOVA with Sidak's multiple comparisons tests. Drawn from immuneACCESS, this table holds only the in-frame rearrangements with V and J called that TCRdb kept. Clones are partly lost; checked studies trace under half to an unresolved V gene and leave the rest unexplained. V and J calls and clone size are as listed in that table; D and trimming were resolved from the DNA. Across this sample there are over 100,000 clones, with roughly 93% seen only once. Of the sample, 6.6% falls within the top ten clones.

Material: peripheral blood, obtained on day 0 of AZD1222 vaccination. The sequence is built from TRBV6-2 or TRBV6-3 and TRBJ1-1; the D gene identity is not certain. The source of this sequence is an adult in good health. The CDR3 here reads CASSYPGLTEAFF. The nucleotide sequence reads TGTGCCAGCAGTTACCCCGGACTCACTGAAGCTTTCTTT.